This T cell receptor beta chain originates from a study of preoperative IRX-2 immunotherapy in early breast cancer. Treatment reported: preoperative locoregional IRX-2 cytokine immunotherapy. This phase Ib study tested locoregional IRX-2 cytokine immunotherapy given before surgery. The CDR3 loop spans 15 amino acids. Germline assignment: CDR1 SGHDN and CDR2 FVKESK. V lost 4 bases to trimming and J lost 4 bases, with 14 bases between them. Here immunoSEQ multiplex PCR was the method, and the copy in TCRdb shows in-frame clones only, minus some. The repertoire consists of approximately 100,000 clones, with roughly 88% occurring once and the leading ten covering over 2%.

Sequencing used tumor tissue, obtained after IRX-2 immunotherapy. The rearrangement joins TRBV14 to TRBJ1-3, with a weak D call TRBD1 (5 bases). This clonotype was sampled from a human donor with breast cancer. CDR3 DNA: TGTGCCAGCAGCCTTCCGGGACGTCTGGGAAACACCATATATTTT. Amino acid sequence: CASSLPGRLGNTIYF.